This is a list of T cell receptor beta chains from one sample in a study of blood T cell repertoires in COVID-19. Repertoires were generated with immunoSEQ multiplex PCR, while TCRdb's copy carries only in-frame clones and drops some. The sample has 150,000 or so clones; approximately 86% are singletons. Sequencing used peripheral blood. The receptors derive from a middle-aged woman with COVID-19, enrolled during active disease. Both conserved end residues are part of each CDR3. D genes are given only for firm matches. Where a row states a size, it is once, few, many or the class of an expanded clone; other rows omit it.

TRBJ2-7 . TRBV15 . CATSRLNDEQYF TGTGCCACCAGCAGACTTAATGACGAGCAGTACTTC
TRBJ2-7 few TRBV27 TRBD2 CASSYLAGGFYEQYF TGTGCCAGCAGTTATCTAGCGGGAGGATTCTACGAGCAGTACTTC
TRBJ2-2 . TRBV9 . CASSVVGGPGELFF TGTGCCAGCAGCGTAGTAGGGGGACCCGGGGAGCTGTTTTTT
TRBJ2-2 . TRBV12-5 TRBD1 CASGLRSGGDTGELFF TGTGCTAGTGGTTTGCGGTCAGGGGGTGACACCGGGGAGCTGTTTTTT
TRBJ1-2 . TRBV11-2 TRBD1 CASSPRGAGGNYGYTF TGTGCCAGCAGCCCTCGGGGTGCAGGGGGGAACTATGGCTACACCTTC
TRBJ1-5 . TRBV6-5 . CASTPTDGHNQPQHF TGTGCCAGCACCCCGACCGACGGACACAATCAGCCCCAGCATTTT
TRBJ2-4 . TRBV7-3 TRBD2 CASSLTSGRAAAKNIQYF TGTGCCAGCAGCTTAACTAGCGGGAGGGCCGCAGCCAAAAACATTCAGTACTTC
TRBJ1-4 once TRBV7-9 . CASSRGQNEKLFF TGTGCCAGCAGTCGTGGACAGAATGAAAAACTGTTTTTT
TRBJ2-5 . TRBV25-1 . CASSDPGQETQYF TGTGCCAGCAGTGACCCAGGGCAAGAGACCCAGTACTTC
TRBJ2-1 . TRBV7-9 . CASSSPSNEQFF TGTGCCAGCAGCTCTCCTAGCAATGAGCAGTTCTTC
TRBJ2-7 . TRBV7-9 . CASSPGISSYEQYF TGTGCCAGCAGCCCGGGAATCAGCTCCTACGAGCAGTACTTC
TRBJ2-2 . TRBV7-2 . CASSPLRRGLFF TGTGCCAGCAGCCCCCTTCGCAGGGGGCTGTTTTTT
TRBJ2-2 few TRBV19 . CASSPQGRLSGELFF TGTGCCAGTAGCCCCCAGGGTCGACTGTCCGGGGAGCTGTTTTTT
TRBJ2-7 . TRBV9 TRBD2 CASSRGTSGAYEQYF TGTGCCAGCAGCCGCGGTACTAGCGGAGCCTACGAGCAGTACTTC
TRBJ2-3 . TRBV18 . CASSPDGQGTDTQYF TGTGCCAGCTCACCAGATGGGCAGGGCACAGATACGCAGTATTTT
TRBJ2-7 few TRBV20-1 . CSASPRSLSYEQYF TGCAGTGCTAGTCCCAGGTCGCTCTCCTACGAGCAGTACTTC
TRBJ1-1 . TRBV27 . CASSLWEGTEAFF TGTGCCAGCAGTTTATGGGAGGGCACTGAAGCTTTCTTT
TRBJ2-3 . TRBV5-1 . CASSFVTSTDTQYF TGCGCCAGCAGCTTTGTTACTAGCACAGATACGCAGTATTTT
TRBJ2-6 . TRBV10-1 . CASSAGSGANVLTF TGCGCCAGCAGTGCGGGTTCTGGGGCCAACGTCCTGACTTTC
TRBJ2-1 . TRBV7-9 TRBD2 CASTLDGTTYNEQFF TGTGCCAGCACCCTTGACGGGACTACCTACAATGAGCAGTTCTTC
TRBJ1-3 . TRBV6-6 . CASSPRQSSGNTIYF TGTGCCAGCAGTCCCCGACAGAGCTCTGGAAACACCATATATTTT
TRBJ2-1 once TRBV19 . CAIGDYNEQFF TGTGCCATAGGGGACTACAATGAGCAGTTCTTC
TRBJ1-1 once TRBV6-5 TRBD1 CASSQGQGTSFF TGTGCCAGCAGCCAAGGACAGGGAACATCTTTCTTT